These 8 T cell receptor beta chains came from one sample sequenced in a study of shared clonotypes between healthy human individuals (dated by TCRdb to about 2020). Library generation was performed with the immunoSEQ multiplex PCR assay. TCRdb provides this immuneACCESS table in a form limited to in-frame rearrangements. Some clones are lacking; in checked studies, under half of them reflect an unresolved V gene, and why the rest are absent is not known. The sample records over a million clones, about 96% of which are singletons. Roughly 1.2% of the sample comes from the top ten. The sequenced material came from naive CD4+ T cells sorted from blood. The cell subset or site label here, explained by the study, means: CD45RA+ positively selected. The source of these receptors is a man younger than 40 in good health.

DNA of the CDR3: TGTGCCAGCAGCCCCCACTTAGCCAAAAACATTCAGTACTTC. Amino acid sequence: CASSPHLAKNIQYF. The V gene is TRBV7-2, the J gene TRBJ2-4; D unclear. V lost 5 bases, J lost 0 bases, and 8 bases lay in between. Germline V gene lookup returns CDR1 SGHTA and CDR2 FQGNSA. The CDR3 covers 14 residues.

V usage is TRBV9 and J usage is TRBJ2-7, with 15 positions matching TRBD2. V trimming: 4 bases; J trimming: 2 bases; junction bases outside the gene matches: 7. The CDR3 runs to 17 residues. The V gene's germline CDR1 is SGDLS and CDR2 YYNGEE. In DNA, the CDR3 is TGTGCCAGCAGCCCCCCGGGACTAGCGGGAGGTCCCTACGAGCAGTACTTC. Translated: CASSPPGLAGGPYEQYF.

This sequence joins TRBV9 and TRBJ2-7; 12 nucleotides match TRBD1. The germline V gene has CDR1 SGDLS and CDR2 YYNGEE. The CDR3 runs 16 residues. With V trimmed by 0 bases and J by 4 bases, 5 bases remained unmatched. CDR3 coding DNA: TGTGCCAGCAGCGTAGGGCCGGGACAGGGGGCGTACGAGCAGTACTTC. Translation gives CASSVGPGQGAYEQYF.

This sequence joins TRBV18 and TRBJ2-1; 11 bases align to TRBD2. CDR1 is KGHSH and CDR2 is LQKENI in the germline V gene. V shed 0 bases, J shed 6 bases, and the junction held 7 bases outside the gene matches. The CDR3 is made up of 17 amino acids. CDR3 sequence: CASSPPPSSGRINEQFF. The CDR3, as DNA: TGTGCCAGCTCACCACCCCCGTCTAGCGGGAGGATCAATGAGCAGTTCTTC.

The V and J genes are TRBV11-2 and TRBJ2-5; tentative D call: TRBD2 (6 bases). The germline gives CDR1 SGHAT, CDR2 FQNNGV. V was pared by 1 base and J by 5 bases, with 11 bases between. There are 14 residues in the CDR3. The CDR3 sequence is CASSLVGGRETQYF. CDR3 coding DNA: TGTGCCAGCAGCTTAGTCGGAGGGAGGGAGACCCAGTACTTC.

For this clone: The germline gene is not matched at one end of the junction; a read error may be the cause. The V gene is TRBV7-2, the J gene TRBJ2-5, with 10 bases aligning to TRBD2. The CDR3 totals 14 residues. Germline values: CDR1 SGHTA, CDR2 FQGNSA. DNA of the CDR3: TGTGCCAGCAACTTAGCGGGAGGCCAAGAGACCCAGTACTTC. Translation gives CASNLAGGQETQYF.

CDR3 coding DNA: TGTGCCAGCAGCATGGGCCCGGGACTGGTAGCGGATGAGCAGTTCTTC. Amino acids: CASSMGPGLVADEQFF. The chain links TRBV5-6 to TRBJ2-1, with D perhaps TRBD2 (6 bases). Trimming stripped 4 bases from V and 8 bases from J, with 22 bases between. Germline assignment: CDR1 SGHDT and CDR2 YYEEEE. The CDR3 length is 16 residues.

This chain links TRBV30 with TRBJ1-4; D remains ambiguous. V lost 1 base and J lost 8, with 11 bases in between. In germline, CDR1 is GTSNPN, CDR2 SVGIG (reference sequence). The CDR3 contains 13 residues. CDR3 in DNA: TGTGCCTGGAGTGCCGGGGTTCGAGAAAAACTGTTTTTT. Residues: CAWSAGVREKLFF.